The present TCR beta chain was sequenced within a study of identical twins. Study findings and constraints: Modelling underestimated the level of out-of-frame TCR alpha sharing observed in monozygotic twins. High-abundance cord blood beta clonotypes had fewer insertions; memory repertoires showed none. Zero-insertion analyses could be partly confounded by invariant MAIT and iNKT cells.

As concerns this clonotype: No antigen is known for it. One end of the junction varies from germline; a read error may be responsible.

A universal primer site came from template switching; cDNA carried unique molecular identifiers. TCRdb used MiXCR to reprocess the 5' RACE reads, holding one entry per CDR3 protein. The profile covers 100,000 or so distinct CDR3 sequences, with 5.9% appearing a single time and 10% to 15% taken by the ten largest. The CDR3 length is 15 residues. Germline lookup yields CDR1 SNHLY and CDR2 FYNNEI. The chain employs TRBV2 and TRBJ2-2; tentative D call: TRBD2 (5 bases). This clonotype was sampled from a woman aged 45-65 years in good health. Sequencing was carried out using memory T cells sorted from blood. The CDR3 protein is CGSSEQTGMGGELFF. DNA of the CDR3: TGTGGCAGCAGTGAACAGACGGGAATGGGCGGGGAGCTGTTTTTT.